The subject of this entry is one TCR beta chain. The antigen remains undetermined. The data are from a study of T cell repertoires in cytomegalovirus infection. Study summary: Both recently identified HLA-C-restricted and well-studied HLA-B-restricted CMV epitopes were used in the study. Study-wide findings and caveats: The response measured ex vivo was dominated by TCR beta clonotypes (HLA-C-restricted and CMV-specific).

Deletions cut 5 bases from V and 5 bases from J, with 13 bases between. The CDR3 loop spans 15 amino acids. CDR1 is MNHEY, CDR2 SMNVEV, per germline (reference sequence). MiXCR was run by TCRdb on the reads, yielding one entry per CDR3 protein. The table has about 700,000 distinct CDR3 sequences, about 33% seen once. J is TRBJ1-6 and V is TRBV27; D might be TRBD1 (6 bases). This clonotype was sampled from a human donor in good health (CMV status not recorded). Some clones in this sample may be carry-over from other donors' samples. Source: cultured PBMCs, taken from culture after CMV antigen stimulation. In nucleotides, the CDR3 is TGTGCCAGCAGTCTGGACAGAGTTCATAATTCACCCCTCCACTTT. Residues: CASSLDRVHNSPLHF.